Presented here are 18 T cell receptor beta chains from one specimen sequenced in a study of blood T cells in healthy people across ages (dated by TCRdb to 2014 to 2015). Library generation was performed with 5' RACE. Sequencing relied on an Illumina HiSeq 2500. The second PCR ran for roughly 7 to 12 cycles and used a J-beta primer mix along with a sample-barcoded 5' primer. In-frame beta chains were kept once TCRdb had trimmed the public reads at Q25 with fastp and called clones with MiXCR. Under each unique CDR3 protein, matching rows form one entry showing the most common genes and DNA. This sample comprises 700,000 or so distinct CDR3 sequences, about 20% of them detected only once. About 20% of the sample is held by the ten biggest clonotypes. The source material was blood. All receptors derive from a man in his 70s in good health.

DNA for the CDR3: TGTGCCAGCAGCTTAGATTGGGACAGCTACAATGAGCAGTTCTTC. Translation gives CASSLDWDSYNEQFF. The chain links TRBV11-2 to TRBJ2-1; 7 bases line up with TRBD1. This CDR3 has 15 amino acids. V trimming: 0 bases; J trimming: 3 bases; junction bases outside the gene matches: 2. Germline CDR1 is SGHAT and CDR2 is FQNNGV.

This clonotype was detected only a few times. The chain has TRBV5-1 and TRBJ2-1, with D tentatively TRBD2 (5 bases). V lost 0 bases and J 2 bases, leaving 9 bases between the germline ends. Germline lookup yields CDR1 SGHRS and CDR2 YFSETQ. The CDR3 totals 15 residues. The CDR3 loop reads CASSLDGEPYNEQFF. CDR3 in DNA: TGCGCCAGCAGCTTGGACGGGGAACCCTACAATGAGCAGTTCTTC.

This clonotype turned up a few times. CDR3 sequence (DNA): TGTGCCAGCAGAGATTGGGGGCGCACCCTGGAAAAACTGTTTTTT. Protein: CASRDWGRTLEKLFF. The V and J genes are TRBV6-2 or TRBV6-3 and TRBJ1-4; D may be TRBD1 (6 bases). Germline values: CDR1 MNHEY, CDR2 SVGEGT. Trimming removed 6 bases at V and 8 bases at J, with 19 bases between. This CDR3 comprises 15 residues.

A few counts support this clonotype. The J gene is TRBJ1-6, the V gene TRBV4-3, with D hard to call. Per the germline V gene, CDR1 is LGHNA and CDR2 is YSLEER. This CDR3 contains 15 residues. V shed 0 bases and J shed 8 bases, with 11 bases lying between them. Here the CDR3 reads CASSQEMTFDSPLHF. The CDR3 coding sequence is TGCGCCAGCAGCCAAGAGATGACGTTTGATTCACCCCTCCACTTT.

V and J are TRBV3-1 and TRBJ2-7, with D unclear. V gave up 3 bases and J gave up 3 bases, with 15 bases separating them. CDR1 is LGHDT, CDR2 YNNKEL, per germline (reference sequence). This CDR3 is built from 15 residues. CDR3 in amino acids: CASSQGIGRDYEQYF. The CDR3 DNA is TGTGCCAGCAGCCAGGGAATCGGCAGAGACTACGAGCAGTACTTC.

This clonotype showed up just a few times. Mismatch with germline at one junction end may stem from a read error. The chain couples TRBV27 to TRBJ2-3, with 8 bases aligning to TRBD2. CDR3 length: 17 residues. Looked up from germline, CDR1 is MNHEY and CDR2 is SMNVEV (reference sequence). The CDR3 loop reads CACRPNRAGDQKDTQYF. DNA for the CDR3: TGTGCCTGCAGACCTAACCGAGCGGGAGACCAAAAAGATACGCAGTATTTT.

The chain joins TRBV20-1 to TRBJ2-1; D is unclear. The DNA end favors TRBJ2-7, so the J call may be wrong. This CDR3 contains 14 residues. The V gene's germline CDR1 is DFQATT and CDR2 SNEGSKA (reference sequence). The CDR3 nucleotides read TGCAGTGCTAGAGATCCCCAGAGCTCCTACGAGCAGTACTTC. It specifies CSARDPQSSYEQYF.

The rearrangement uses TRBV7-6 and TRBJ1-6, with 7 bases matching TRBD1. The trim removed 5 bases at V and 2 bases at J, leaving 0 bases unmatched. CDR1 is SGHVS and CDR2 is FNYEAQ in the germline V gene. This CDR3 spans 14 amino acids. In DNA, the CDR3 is TGTGCCAGCAGCGGGACAGCCTATAATTCACCCCTCCACTTT. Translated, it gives CASSGTAYNSPLHF. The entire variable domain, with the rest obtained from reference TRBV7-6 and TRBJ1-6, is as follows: GAGVSQSPRYKVTKRGQDVALRCDPISGHVSLYWYRQALGQGPEFLTYFNYEAQQDKSGLPNDRFSAERPEGSISTLTIQRTEQRDSAMYRCASSGTAYNSPLHFGNGTRLTVT.

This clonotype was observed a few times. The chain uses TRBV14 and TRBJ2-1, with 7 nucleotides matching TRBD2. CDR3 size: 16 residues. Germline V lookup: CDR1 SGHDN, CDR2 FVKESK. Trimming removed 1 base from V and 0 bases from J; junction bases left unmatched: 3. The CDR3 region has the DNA TGTGCCAGCAGCCAAGTCGGCGGGGGCTCCTACAATGAGCAGTTCTTC. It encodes CASSQVGGGSYNEQFF.

CDR3: CAWRPSYNEQFF. CDR3 in DNA: TGTGCCTGGAGACCCTCCTACAATGAGCAGTTCTTC. The chain links TRBV30 to TRBJ2-1; D call uncertain. V lost 3 bases and J lost 0, with 3 bases in between. The CDR3 contains 12 residues. Per the germline V gene, CDR1 is GTSNPN and CDR2 is SVGIG (reference sequence).

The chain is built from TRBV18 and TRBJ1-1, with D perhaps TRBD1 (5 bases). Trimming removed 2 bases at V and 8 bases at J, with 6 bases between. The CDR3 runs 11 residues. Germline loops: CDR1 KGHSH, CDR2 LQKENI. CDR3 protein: CASSPGDEAFF. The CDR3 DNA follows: TGTGCCAGCTCACCAGGGGACGAAGCTTTCTTT.

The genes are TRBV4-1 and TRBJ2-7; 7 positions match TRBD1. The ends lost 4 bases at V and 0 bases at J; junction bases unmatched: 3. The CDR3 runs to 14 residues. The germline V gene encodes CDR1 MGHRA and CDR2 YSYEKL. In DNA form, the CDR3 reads TGCGCCAGCAGCCGCAGGGACAGCTCCTACGAGCAGTACGTC. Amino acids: CASSRRDSSYEQYV.

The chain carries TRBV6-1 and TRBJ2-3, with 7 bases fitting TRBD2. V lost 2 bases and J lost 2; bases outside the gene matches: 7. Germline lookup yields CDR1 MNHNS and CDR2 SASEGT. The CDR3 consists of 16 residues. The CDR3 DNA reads TGTGCCAGCAGTGAACAAAGCGGGGTAATCACAGATACGCAGTATTTT. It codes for CASSEQSGVITDTQYF.

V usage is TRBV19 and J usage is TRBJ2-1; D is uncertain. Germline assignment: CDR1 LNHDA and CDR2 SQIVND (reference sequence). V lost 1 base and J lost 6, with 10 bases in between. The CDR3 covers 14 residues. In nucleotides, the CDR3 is TGTGCCAGTAGTATAGCGCTATACTCCAATGAGCAGTTCTTC. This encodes CASSIALYSNEQFF.

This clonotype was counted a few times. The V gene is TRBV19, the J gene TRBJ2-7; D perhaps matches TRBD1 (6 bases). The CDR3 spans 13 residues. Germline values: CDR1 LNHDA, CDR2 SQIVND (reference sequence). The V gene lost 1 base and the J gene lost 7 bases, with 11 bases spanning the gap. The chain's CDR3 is CASSIGPTGEQYV. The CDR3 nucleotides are TGTGCCAGTAGTATAGGACCAACAGGGGAGCAGTACGTC.

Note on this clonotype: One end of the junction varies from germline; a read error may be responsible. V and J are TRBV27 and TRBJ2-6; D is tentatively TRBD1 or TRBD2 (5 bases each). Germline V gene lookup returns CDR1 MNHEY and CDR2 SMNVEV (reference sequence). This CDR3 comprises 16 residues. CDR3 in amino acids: CASSYGGTPGANALTF. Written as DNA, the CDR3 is TGTGCCAGCAGTTATGGGGGTACCCCTGGGGCCAACGCCCTGACTTTC.

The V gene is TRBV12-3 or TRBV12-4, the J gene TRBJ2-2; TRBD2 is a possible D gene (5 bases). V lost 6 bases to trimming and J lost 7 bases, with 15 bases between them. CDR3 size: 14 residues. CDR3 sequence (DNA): TGTGCCAGCAGGGGGATTCGGGGTATCGGGGAGCTGTTTTTT. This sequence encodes CASRGIRGIGELFF.

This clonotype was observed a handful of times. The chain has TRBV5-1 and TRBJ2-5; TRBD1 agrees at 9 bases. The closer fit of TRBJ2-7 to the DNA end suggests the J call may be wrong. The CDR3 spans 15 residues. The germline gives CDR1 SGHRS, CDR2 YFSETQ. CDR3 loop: CASSVQRQGGYEQYF. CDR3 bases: TGCGCCAGCAGCGTCCAGAGACAGGGGGGCTACGAGCAGTACTTC.